This TCR beta chain was captured in a study of blood T cell repertoires in COVID-19. Study context: There were acute and convalescent COVID-19 samples, and they came from the United States, Italy and Spain. Sources were T cells, B-cell-depleted T cells, or PBMCs; the material itself was cDNA or gDNA.

CDR3 length: 18 amino acids. In the study's own analysis: The assay estimated nucleated cells by amplifying reference gene primers. Libraries were prepared by immunoSEQ multiplex PCR; TCRdb keeps only in-frame clonotypes and omits some of them. The V and J calls and clone size were taken over from that table, and D and trimming were inferred from the DNA. The profile shows 200,000 to 250,000 clones, about 83% of them singletons. Sequences were obtained from peripheral blood. The TCR originated in a woman younger than 45 with COVID-19, enrolled during active disease. This chain uses TRBV21-1 with TRBJ1-1; TRBD1 reflects the table's D call only, with no check against the DNA. TRBV21-1 is classified as a pseudogene. The CDR3 sequence is CASSKAQFGTGKDTEAFF. The CDR3 DNA reads as TGTGCCAGCAGCAAAGCGCAGTTTGGGACAGGGAAGGACACTGAAGCTTTCTTT.